This entry lists 4 T cell receptor beta chains sequenced from one sample in a study of tumor and adjacent non-tumor tissue in lung cancer. The template was RNA from unsorted bulk tissue. TCRbeta libraries were built with three rounds of nested PCR, modified from ARM-PCR. TCRdb recomputed calls from the multiplex PCR reads with MiXCR, one row per CDR3 protein. The table includes about 75,000 distinct CDR3 sequences, over 70% detected once. Source material: lung tumor tissue. Receptors originate from a woman in her fifties or sixties with non-small cell lung cancer.

In regard to this clonotype: A read error may produce the germline difference seen at one junction end. The chain joins TRBV12-3 or TRBV12-4 to TRBJ1-1, with a tentative D call TRBD1 (5 bases). The CDR3 is 17 residues long. The CDR3 reads CASTLYPTTRVQTEVFF. The CDR3 DNA reads as TGTGCCAGCACTCTTTACCCCACTACCAGGGTTCAAACTGAAGTTTTCTTT.

Note on this clonotype: The junction departs from the called germline gene at one end, perhaps through a read error. This rearrangement joins TRBV4-2 to TRBJ2-7, with 8 bases aligning to TRBD2. The CDR3 contains 16 residues. Germline loops: CDR1 LGHNA, CDR2 YNFKEQ. The CDR3 nucleotides are TGTGCCAGCAGCCAAGAATCTAGCGGGTCTTCCTACAAGCAATACTTC. As protein: CASSQESSGSSYKQYF.

This clonotype has only one observation. This may stem from a read error, because a much larger clone lies one nucleotide away. The chain has TRBV20-1 and TRBJ2-1, with D possibly being TRBD2 (6 bases). Trimming took 4 bases from V and 0 from J, leaving 16 bases between them. From germline, CDR1 is DFQATT and CDR2 SNEGSKA (reference sequence). CDR3 length: 16 amino acids. CDR3 residues: CSATGTGGTSYNEQFF. The CDR3 coding sequence is TGCAGTGCTACCGGGACTGGCGGGACCTCCTACAATGAGCAGTTCTTC.

On this clonotype: One junction end disagrees with the germline gene, perhaps due to a read error. This chain joins TRBV5-1 and TRBJ1-2; TRBD1 matches at 8 bases. The CDR3 spans 16 residues. Germline V lookup: CDR1 SGHRS, CDR2 YFSETQ. CDR3 nucleotides: TGCACCAGCAGCACTGAACCGGGACAGGATAACTATGGCTACGCCTTC. Amino acid sequence: CTSSTEPGQDNYGYAF.